What follows are 17 T cell receptor beta chains derived from one specimen sequenced in a study of shared clonotypes between healthy human individuals (dated by TCRdb to about 2020). The library was produced with the immunoSEQ multiplex PCR assay. TCRdb provides this immuneACCESS table in a form limited to in-frame rearrangements. Some clones are lacking; in checked studies, under half of them reflect an unresolved V gene, and why the rest are absent is not known. The sample data list 2 million to 3 million clones, and roughly 93% of these were observed just once. The ten largest clonotypes hold 0.36% of the sample. The sample was naive CD4+ T cells from PBMCs. In light of the paper, this sample's cell subset or site label describes: CD45RA+ positively selected. These receptors all come from a man between 18 and 35 years old in good health. Some clones in this sample may be carry-over from other donors' samples.

The V gene is TRBV15, the J gene TRBJ2-5; D call uncertain. CDR1 and CDR2 (germline): LNHNV, YYDKDF (reference sequence). Deletions cut 9 bases from V and 4 bases from J, with 12 bases between. The CDR3 sequence is 12 residues long. CDR3 DNA: TGTGCCACAAGACGGTCCGTAGAGACCCAGTACTTC. Amino acid sequence: CATRRSVETQYF.

The genes are TRBV28 and TRBJ2-3; TRBD2 aligns across 10 bases. The junction had 15 bases not matched to a gene; V was cut back by 11 bases and J by 10 bases. The CDR3 is made up of 14 amino acids. Per germline, CDR1 MDHEN and CDR2 SYDVKM. DNA for the CDR3: TGTGCCGGGCGCTTAGCGGGAGGAAGGCTTCCGCAGTATTTT. This encodes CAGRLAGGRLPQYF.

The V and J genes are TRBV2 and TRBJ2-1; 8 bases are a match to TRBD2. Germline assignment: CDR1 SNHLY and CDR2 FYNNEI. Trimming cost V 5 bases and J 10 bases; bases outside gene matches: 10. There are 14 residues in the CDR3. As DNA, the CDR3 is TGTGCCAGCAGTTTAGAAGCGGGAGTATGGGAGCAGTTCTTC. It codes for CASSLEAGVWEQFF. Based on the CDR3 plus reference TRBV2 and TRBJ2-1, the full variable domain is EPEVTQTPSHQVTQMGQEVILRCVPISNHLYFYWYRQILGQKVEFLVSFYNNEISEKSEIFDDQFSVERPDGSNFTLKIRSTKLEDSAMYFCASSLEAGVWEQFFGPGTRLTVL.

The CDR3 nucleotides are TGCAGTGCTAGAGAAAGTACGGGGCAGTACTTC. This encodes CSARESTGQYF. The V call is TRBV20-1, the J call TRBJ2-7; D is unclear. The ends were cut back, 0 bases at V and 9 bases at J, with 9 bases in the middle. Per germline, CDR1 DFQATT and CDR2 SNEGSKA (reference sequence). There are 11 residues in the CDR3.

This clone has just a few counts. V and J are TRBV7-2 and TRBJ2-1, with D uncertain. This CDR3 is built from 12 residues. The V end was cut by 4 bases, the J end by 8 bases, with 9 bases between. Germline CDR1 SGHTA, CDR2 FQGNSA. Here the CDR3 DNA reads TGTGCCAGCAGCTCCCCCTGGGATGAGCAGTTCTTC. This gives the protein CASSSPWDEQFF. Full variable domain (missing parts from reference TRBV7-2 and TRBJ2-1): GAGVSQSPSNKVTEKGKDVELRCDPISGHTALYWYRQSLGQGLEFLIYFQGNSAPDKSGLPSDRFSAERTGGSVSTLTIQRTQQEDSAVYLCASSSPWDEQFFGPGTRLTVL.

The sample holds one count of this clone. This chain uses TRBV11-2 with TRBJ2-3; a possible D gene is TRBD2 (6 bases). Looked up from germline, CDR1 is SGHAT and CDR2 is FQNNGV. This CDR3 spans 16 amino acids. V was cut by 1 base and J by 2 bases, with 13 bases left in between. The CDR3 protein is CASSLGASGFTDTQYF. CDR3 bases: TGTGCCAGCAGCTTAGGTGCCAGCGGGTTCACAGATACGCAGTATTTT.

This CDR3 is CGGQGNYGYTF. CDR3 nucleotides: TGCGGGGGACAGGGGAACTATGGCTACACCTTC. V is TRBV20-1 and J is TRBJ1-2; 10 bases fit TRBD1. Looked up from germline, CDR1 is DFQATT and CDR2 is SNEGSKA (reference sequence). The length of the CDR3 is 11 residues.

The rearrangement uses TRBV11-3 and TRBJ2-1, with a possible D match to TRBD2 (6 bases). Germline V gene lookup returns CDR1 SGHNT and CDR2 YENEEA. V lost 6 bases and J 4 bases, leaving 22 bases between the germline ends. The CDR3 extends over 17 amino acids. This chain's CDR3 is CASSLGTGSGLYNEQFF. CDR3 nucleotides: TGTGCCAGCAGTCTAGGGACGGGAAGCGGGCTATACAATGAGCAGTTCTTC.

The chain couples TRBV5-1 to TRBJ2-7; unclear D gene. The CDR3 covers 13 residues. V was trimmed by 7 bases and J by 0 bases, leaving 11 bases between them. The germline V gene has CDR1 SGHRS and CDR2 YFSETQ. As DNA, the CDR3 is TGCGCCAGCGGTGGTGGCAGCTCCTACGAGCAGTACTTC. It codes for CASGGGSSYEQYF.

The gene calls are TRBV19 and TRBJ2-7; 7 bases are a match to TRBD2. J lost 0 bases, V lost 4 bases, and 6 bases had no gene match. The CDR3 has 15 amino acids. In germline, CDR1 is LNHDA, CDR2 SQIVND (reference sequence). The chain's CDR3 is CASSNPGRSSYEQYF. Written as DNA, the CDR3 is TGTGCCAGTAGTAACCCCGGGAGGAGCTCCTACGAGCAGTACTTC.

V is TRBV11-1 and J is TRBJ2-1; no clear D gene. The CDR3 contains 16 residues. Deletions cut 3 bases from V and 5 bases from J, with 17 bases between. Germline V gene data show CDR1 as SGHAT and CDR2 as FQDESV (reference sequence). The CDR3 DNA is TGTGCCAGCAGCTTTTCCCACGGGCAGCCAAACAATGAGCAGTTCTTC. Translation: CASSFSHGQPNNEQFF. The variable domain in full, completed from reference TRBV11-1 and TRBJ2-1, reads EAEVAQSPRYKITEKSQAVAFWCDPISGHATLYWYRQILGQGPELLVQFQDESVVDDSQLPKDRFSAERLKGVDSTLKIQPAELGDSAMYLCASSFSHGQPNNEQFFGPGTRLTVL.

This rearrangement joins TRBV27 to TRBJ2-1; 10 positions agree with TRBD1. Germline values: CDR1 MNHEY, CDR2 SMNVEV (reference sequence). CDR3 length: 15 amino acids. V shed 5 bases, J shed 8 bases, and the junction held 9 bases outside the gene matches. CDR3 sequence: CASSPFGTGVDEQFF. CDR3 nucleotides: TGTGCCAGCAGTCCCTTTGGGACAGGGGTCGATGAGCAGTTCTTC.

The V gene is TRBV7-6, the J gene TRBJ2-2; the D gene is possibly TRBD2 (5 bases). Germline V gene sequence: CDR1 SGHVS, CDR2 FNYEAQ. This CDR3 contains 17 residues. The ends were cut back, 1 base at V and 0 bases at J, with 12 bases in the middle. The CDR3 here is CASSLEPEVANTGELFF. In DNA form, the CDR3 reads TGTGCCAGCAGCTTAGAGCCGGAGGTGGCGAACACCGGGGAGCTGTTTTTT.

V usage is TRBV5-6 and J usage is TRBJ1-2; tentative D call: TRBD1 (5 bases). Germline CDR1 SGHDT, CDR2 YYEEEE. V lost 0 bases and J 8 bases, leaving 20 bases between the germline ends. CDR3 length: 16 amino acids. CDR3 DNA sequence: TGTGCCAGCAGCTTGGAAGGCCCAGGCACAGGTGGCGGCTACACCTTC. Protein product: CASSLEGPGTGGGYTF.

V usage is TRBV28 and J usage is TRBJ2-7; TRBD1 might be the D (6 bases). The CDR3 runs 14 residues. V was clipped by 6 bases and J by 1 base, with 13 bases between them. Germline V gives CDR1 MDHEN, CDR2 SYDVKM. The DNA of the CDR3 is TGTGCCAGCAGGTCACAGGGTGTTTCCTACGAGCAGTACTTC. It translates to CASRSQGVSYEQYF.

The chain carries TRBV13 and TRBJ2-1, with TRBD2 matching 15 bases. Germline V lookup: CDR1 PRHDT, CDR2 FYEKMQ (reference sequence). The junction had 6 bases not matched to a gene; V was cut back by 5 bases and J by 7 bases. There are 16 residues in the CDR3. CDR3 loop: CASSPPGLAGGNEQFF. CDR3 nucleotides: TGTGCCAGCAGCCCTCCGGGACTAGCGGGAGGAAATGAGCAGTTCTTC.

V is TRBV29-1 and J is TRBJ2-3; 9 bases are shared with TRBD2. The CDR3 length is 16 residues. The ends lost 4 bases at V and 5 bases at J; junction bases unmatched: 13. From germline, CDR1 is SQVTM and CDR2 ANQGSEA. In nucleotides, the CDR3 is TGCAGCGTTGGGAAGAGACTAGCGGTAATGGGAGATACGCAGTATTTT. It encodes CSVGKRLAVMGDTQYF.